Each of the 25 T cell receptor beta chains below was sequenced from the same sample in a study of human T cells and chemical hapten exposure. TCRdb used MiXCR to reprocess the RACE reads, holding one entry per CDR3 protein. The sample has about 52,000 distinct CDR3 sequences; 9.9% are singletons. Time point defined: patch test 3, about 24 weeks after DPC sensitization. Stated treatment: therapeutic diphenylcyclopropenone sensitization with weekly scalp DPC. Source: whole blood, taken in connection with sensitization to the hapten diphenylcyclopropenone (DPC). These receptor sequences come from a woman aged 40 to 55 with alopecia areata. Some clones in this sample may be carry-over from other donors' samples.

This clonotype rates as medium-sized (0.01 to 0.1%). V gene TRBV12-3 or TRBV12-4 combines with J gene TRBJ2-1; D is perhaps TRBD2 (6 bases). CDR3 size: 17 residues. Trimming stripped 5 bases from V and 0 bases from J, with 17 bases between. The CDR3 protein is CASSKTTGTDSYNEQFF. CDR3 bases: TGTGCCAGCAGTAAAACCACCGGGACTGACTCCTACAATGAGCAGTTCTTC.

Many counts were recorded for this clonotype. The chain employs TRBV12-5 and TRBJ2-2; possibly TRBD1 or TRBD2 for D (5 bases each). This CDR3 spans 22 amino acids. Trimming shortened V by 1 base and J by 1 base, and 28 bases separated the two germline ends. Germline CDR1 and CDR2: LGHNT and FRNRAP. CDR3 nucleotide sequence: TGTGCTAGTGGTTTGGCCAGTTCAACCGGGACGGACACTTTTTTGAACACCGGGGAGCTGTTTTTT. It encodes CASGLASSTGTDTFLNTGELFF.

At least ten counts were recorded for this clonotype. Its ends do not fully match the called genes, so a read error is possible. The rearrangement links TRBV5-1 to TRBJ2-7; unclear D gene. Germline CDR1 SGHRS, CDR2 YFSETQ. This CDR3 contains 13 residues. CDR3 in DNA: TGTGCCAGCAGCTTAGGTCAAAGCTACGAGCAGTACTTC. Translated: CASSLGQSYEQYF.

This clonotype was seen a handful of times. The J gene is TRBJ2-3, the V gene TRBV6-6; perhaps TRBD1 as D (6 bases). The CDR3 spans 13 residues. The ends were cut back, 11 bases at V and 0 bases at J, with 12 bases in the middle. The germline CDR1 and CDR2 sequences are MNHNY and SVGAGI (reference sequence). CDR3 loop: CAHRADSTDTQYF. In DNA form, the CDR3 reads TGTGCCCACAGGGCCGATAGCACAGATACGCAGTATTTT.

This clonotype was counted only a few times. V and J are TRBV29-1 and TRBJ1-1; no clear D. Trimming shortened V by 7 bases and J by 4 bases, and 4 bases separated the two germline ends. Germline V gives CDR1 SQVTM, CDR2 ANQGSEA. The CDR3 runs 9 residues. The CDR3: CSGGTEAFF. The CDR3 nucleotides read TGCAGCGGAGGCACTGAAGCTTTCTTT.

There are a few counts of this clonotype. The V and J genes are TRBV2 and TRBJ2-3; 10 nucleotides match TRBD2. The J segment lost 0 bases and the V segment lost 6 bases, leaving 0 bases of the junction unmatched. CDR3 size: 14 residues. Germline CDR1 and CDR2: SNHLY and FYNNEI. The CDR3 nucleotides read TGTGCCAGCAGGACTAGCGGGAGCACAGATACGCAGTATTTT. It yields the protein CASRTSGSTDTQYF.

The table lists this clonotype with many counts. This chain connects TRBV29-1 to TRBJ1-5, with D perhaps TRBD1 (6 bases). The germline V gene encodes CDR1 SQVTM and CDR2 ANQGSEA. The CDR3 sequence is 15 residues long. V lost 4 bases and J 4 bases, leaving 17 bases between the germline ends. In DNA, the CDR3 is TGCAGCGTTGCTACGGACAGTCTGGGGAATCAGCCCCAGCATTTT. Translating gives CSVATDSLGNQPQHF.

This clonotype was seen at least ten times. CDR3 amino acids: CAWRPLQGRQPQHF. The CDR3 nucleotides read TGTGCCTGGAGACCACTCCAGGGAAGGCAGCCCCAGCATTTT. This sequence joins TRBV30 and TRBJ1-5; possible D gene TRBD1, 5 bases. Germline V CDR1 and CDR2: GTSNPN, SVGIG (reference sequence). CDR3 length: 14 amino acids. V was pared by 3 bases and J by 7 bases, with 16 bases between. The variable domain in full, with the rest retrieved from reference TRBV30 and TRBJ1-5, is SQTIHQWPATLVQPVGSPLSLECTVEGTSNPNLYWYRQAAGRGLQLLFYSVGIGQISSEVPQNLSASRPQDRQFILSSKKLLLSDSGFYLCAWRPLQGRQPQHFGDGTRLSIL.

The V call is TRBV9, the J call TRBJ2-1; 7 bases agree with TRBD2. In germline, CDR1 is SGDLS, CDR2 YYNGEE. This CDR3 region has 16 residues. Trimming took 0 bases from V and 5 from J; bases not matched to a gene: 8. Written as DNA, the CDR3 is TGTGCCAGCAGCGTAGGGCCCCAGCGGGGACACAATGAGCAGTTCTTC. Its translation is CASSVGPQRGHNEQFF.

This clonotype was seen more than once but under ten times. The gene calls are TRBV4-3 and TRBJ2-7; D is unresolved. Deletions cut 0 bases from V and 0 bases from J, with 9 bases between. Germline V gives CDR1 LGHNA, CDR2 YSLEER. CDR3 length: 15 amino acids. The CDR3 sequence: CASSQESASSYEQYF. The CDR3 DNA reads as TGCGCCAGCAGCCAAGAGAGCGCCAGCTCCTACGAGCAGTACTTC.

Ten or more counts support this clonotype. This chain connects TRBV6-6 to TRBJ1-5; 7 bases map to TRBD1. The junction had 11 bases not matched to a gene; V was cut back by 7 bases and J by 2 bases. The CDR3 has 16 residues. Germline CDR1 MNHNY, CDR2 SVGAGI (reference sequence). The CDR3 DNA reads TGTGCCAGCAAATCCGTCACAGGGGCTGGCAATCAGCCCCAGCATTTT. Its protein is CASKSVTGAGNQPQHF.

This clonotype was counted between two and nine times. The rearrangement links TRBV5-6 to TRBJ1-5; tentative D call: TRBD1 (5 bases). The CDR3 extends over 13 amino acids. Germline V CDR1 and CDR2: SGHDT, YYEEEE. V gave up 2 bases and J gave up 11 bases, with 14 bases separating them. CDR3 residues: CASSLGKMGAQHF. The CDR3 DNA sequence: TGTGCCAGCAGCTTAGGGAAAATGGGGGCCCAGCATTTT.

There are many counts of this clonotype. The rearrangement links TRBV29-1 to TRBJ1-2; 12 bases map to TRBD1. Germline CDR1 is SQVTM and CDR2 is ANQGSEA. The V gene end was trimmed by 7 bases and the J gene end by 3 bases; junction bases not matched to a gene: 6. The CDR3 consists of 14 residues. CDR3 residues: CSARGQGADYGYTF. The CDR3 DNA reads as TGCAGCGCCCGGGGACAGGGGGCGGACTATGGCTACACCTTC.

This clonotype was detected only a few times. This chain links TRBV20-1 with TRBJ2-5; D unclear. This CDR3 is 15 amino acids long. CDR1 and CDR2 (germline): DFQATT, SNEGSKA (reference sequence). CDR3 amino acids: CSLRLPGSYQETQYF. The CDR3 coding sequence is TGCAGCCTGAGGCTACCCGGCTCTTACCAAGAGACCCAGTACTTC.

This clonotype was recorded many times. J is TRBJ2-1 and V is TRBV29-1; the match to TRBD1 covers 7 bases. This CDR3 region has 14 residues. The ends lost 7 bases at V and 3 bases at J; junction bases unmatched: 9. CDR1 and CDR2 from the germline V gene are SQVTM and ANQGSEA. The DNA for the CDR3 is TGCAGCGCCACGTCCCAGGGGGACTACAATGAGCAGTTCTTC. The encoded protein is CSATSQGDYNEQFF.

The chain employs TRBV20-1 and TRBJ1-2, with D tentatively TRBD1 (5 bases). The germline CDR1 and CDR2 sequences are DFQATT and SNEGSKA (reference sequence). Trimming left V 0 bases short and J 5 bases short, with 16 bases between. This CDR3 is 15 amino acids long. The CDR3: CSARDGREVVYGYTF. CDR3 nucleotides: TGCAGTGCTAGAGACGGCAGGGAAGTCGTGTATGGCTACACCTTC.

CDR3 DNA: TGTGCCAGCAGCTTAGTGGGGCTCGGTGAGCAGTTCTTC. Translation gives CASSLVGLGEQFF. The gene calls are TRBV7-7 and TRBJ2-1; possibly TRBD1 for D (5 bases). The CDR3 spans 13 residues. The V and J ends lost 1 base and 9 bases respectively, with 10 bases between them. Germline values: CDR1 SSHAT, CDR2 FNYEAQ (reference sequence).

This clonotype was detected only a few times. This chain's CDR3 is CASSPVDELTEAFF. DNA for the CDR3: TGTGCCAGCAGCCCGGTGGACGAACTGACTGAAGCTTTCTTT. The chain employs TRBV11-1 and TRBJ1-1; the D is unclear. V was shortened by 5 bases and J by 5 bases, with 15 bases between the two germline ends. There are 14 residues in the CDR3. Germline V gene lookup returns CDR1 SGHAT and CDR2 FQDESV (reference sequence).

The rearrangement joins TRBV6-1 to TRBJ1-1; a weak D match, TRBD1 (6 bases). Trimming shortened V by 5 bases and J by 7 bases, and 11 bases separated the two germline ends. In germline, CDR1 is MNHNS, CDR2 SASEGT. The CDR3 extends over 12 amino acids. CDR3 region: CASSRTGFEAFF. CDR3 sequence (DNA): TGTGCCAGCAGTAGAACAGGGTTTGAAGCTTTCTTT.

J is TRBJ2-2 and V is TRBV7-3, with D maybe TRBD2 (6 bases). Per the germline V gene, CDR1 is SGHTA and CDR2 is FQGTGA. V gave up 3 bases and J gave up 3 bases, with 11 bases separating them. The CDR3 is 15 amino acids. CDR3: CASSFSGTYTGELFF. CDR3 nucleotides: TGTGCCAGCAGCTTCTCCGGGACTTACACCGGGGAGCTGTTTTTT.

This clonotype was seen more than once but under ten times. The chain couples TRBV28 to TRBJ1-1, with D perhaps TRBD1 (5 bases). V was pared by 6 bases and J by 1 base, with 6 bases between. CDR1 is MDHEN and CDR2 is SYDVKM in the germline V gene. The CDR3 runs 12 residues. CDR3 bases: TGTGCCAGCAGCGACAGGAACACTGAAGCTTTCTTT. This gives the protein CASSDRNTEAFF.

This clonotype has a handful of counts. The V and J genes are TRBV2 and TRBJ1-5; a possible D gene is TRBD1 (6 bases). Trimming took 6 bases from V and 3 from J, leaving 15 bases between them. CDR3 length: 15 residues. Germline lookup yields CDR1 SNHLY and CDR2 FYNNEI. In DNA, the CDR3 is TGTGCCAGCAGCGTGCCGGACAGCCACAATCAGCCCCAGCATTTT. Its translation is CASSVPDSHNQPQHF.

This clonotype was seen more than once but under ten times. This chain joins TRBV5-1 and TRBJ2-1; TRBD1 agrees at 7 bases. The germline V gene encodes CDR1 SGHRS and CDR2 YFSETQ. The trim removed 1 base at V and 0 bases at J, leaving 10 bases unmatched. The CDR3 runs 18 residues. CDR3 sequence reads: CASSLRGPSSSSYNEQFF. The CDR3, as DNA: TGCGCCAGCAGCTTGAGGGGGCCTTCCTCGAGCTCCTACAATGAGCAGTTCTTC.

This clonotype was counted between two and nine times. The chain combines TRBV6-5 with TRBJ1-6, with TRBD1 as a possible D gene (6 bases). CDR1 is MNHEY, CDR2 SVGAGI, per germline. The CDR3 is made up of 14 amino acids. V was pared by 5 bases and J by 7 bases, with 12 bases between. The CDR3 spells CASSQTGPNSPLHF. CDR3 coding DNA: TGTGCCAGCAGTCAGACAGGTCCCAATTCACCCCTCCACTTT.

This clonotype was picked up many times. This chain joins TRBV6-2 or TRBV6-3 and TRBJ1-5; D gene uncertain. The CDR3 length is 14 residues. The V and J ends lost 4 bases and 2 bases respectively, with 9 bases between them. Per germline, CDR1 MNHEY and CDR2 SVGEGT. This CDR3 reads CASSFPGGNQPQHF. The CDR3 nucleotides are TGTGCCAGCAGTTTCCCTGGGGGCAATCAGCCCCAGCATTTT.